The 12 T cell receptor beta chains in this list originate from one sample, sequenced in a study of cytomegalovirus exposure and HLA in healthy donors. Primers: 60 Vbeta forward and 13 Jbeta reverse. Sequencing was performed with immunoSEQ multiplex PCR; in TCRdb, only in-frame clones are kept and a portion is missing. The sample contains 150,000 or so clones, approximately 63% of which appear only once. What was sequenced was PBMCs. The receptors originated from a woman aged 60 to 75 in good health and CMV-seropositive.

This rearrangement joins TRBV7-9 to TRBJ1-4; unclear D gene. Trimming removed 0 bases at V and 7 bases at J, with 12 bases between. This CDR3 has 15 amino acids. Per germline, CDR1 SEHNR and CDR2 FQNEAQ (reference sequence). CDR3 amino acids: CASSLAEVRSEKLFF. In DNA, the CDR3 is TGTGCCAGCAGCTTAGCCGAAGTGAGAAGTGAAAAACTGTTTTTT. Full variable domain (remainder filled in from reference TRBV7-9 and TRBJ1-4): DTGVSQNPRHKITKRGQNVTFRCDPISEHNRLYWYRQTLGQGPEFLTYFQNEAQLEKSRLLSDRFSAERPKGSFSTLEIQRTEQGDSAMYLCASSLAEVRSEKLFFGSGTQLSVL.

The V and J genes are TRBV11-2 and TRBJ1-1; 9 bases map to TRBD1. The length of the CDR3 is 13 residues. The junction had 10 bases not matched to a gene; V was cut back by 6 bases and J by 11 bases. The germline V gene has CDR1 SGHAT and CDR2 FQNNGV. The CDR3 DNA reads TGTGCCAGCAGTAACACAGGGGGCCGAGGGGCTTTCTTT. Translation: CASSNTGGRGAFF.

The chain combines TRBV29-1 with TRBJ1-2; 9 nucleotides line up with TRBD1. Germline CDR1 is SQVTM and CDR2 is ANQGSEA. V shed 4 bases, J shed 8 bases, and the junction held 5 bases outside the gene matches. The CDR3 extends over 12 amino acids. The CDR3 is CSVAQGALGYTF. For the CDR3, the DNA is TGCAGCGTTGCACAGGGGGCTCTAGGCTACACCTTC.

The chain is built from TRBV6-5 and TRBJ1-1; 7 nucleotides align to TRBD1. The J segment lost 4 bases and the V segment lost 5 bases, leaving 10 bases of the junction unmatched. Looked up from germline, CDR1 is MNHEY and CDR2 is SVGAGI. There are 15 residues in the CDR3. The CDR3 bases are TGTGCCAGCAGTACACAGGGGCTATACCCCACTGAAGCTTTCTTT. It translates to CASSTQGLYPTEAFF.

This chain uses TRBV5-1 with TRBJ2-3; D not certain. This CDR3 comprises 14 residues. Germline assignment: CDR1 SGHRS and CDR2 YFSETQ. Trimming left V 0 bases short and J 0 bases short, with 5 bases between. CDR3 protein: CASSLVPSTDTQYF. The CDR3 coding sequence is TGCGCCAGCAGCTTGGTCCCTAGCACAGATACGCAGTATTTT.

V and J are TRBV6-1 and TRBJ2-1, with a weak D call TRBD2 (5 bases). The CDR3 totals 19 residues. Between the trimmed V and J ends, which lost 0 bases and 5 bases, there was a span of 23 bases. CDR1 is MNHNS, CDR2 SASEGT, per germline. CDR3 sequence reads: CASSEASGWEPNLNNEQFF. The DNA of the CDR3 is TGTGCCAGCAGTGAAGCATCTGGGTGGGAGCCAAATCTAAACAATGAGCAGTTCTTC.

CDR3 bases: TGTGCCAGCACTGCGGGGGTTGATCAGCCCCAGCATTTT. Protein: CASTAGVDQPQHF. V is TRBV6-1 and J is TRBJ1-5; TRBD1 is a possible D gene (5 bases). The germline gives CDR1 MNHNS, CDR2 SASEGT. V gave up 7 bases and J gave up 5 bases, with 12 bases separating them. The CDR3 sequence is 13 residues long.

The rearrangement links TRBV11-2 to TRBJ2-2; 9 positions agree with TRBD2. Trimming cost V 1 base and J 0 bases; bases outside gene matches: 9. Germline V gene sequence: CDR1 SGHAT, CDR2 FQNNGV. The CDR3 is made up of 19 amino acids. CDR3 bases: TGTGCCAGCAGCTTAGGCCCTAGCGGGATAGGTTCGAACACCGGGGAGCTGTTTTTT. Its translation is CASSLGPSGIGSNTGELFF.

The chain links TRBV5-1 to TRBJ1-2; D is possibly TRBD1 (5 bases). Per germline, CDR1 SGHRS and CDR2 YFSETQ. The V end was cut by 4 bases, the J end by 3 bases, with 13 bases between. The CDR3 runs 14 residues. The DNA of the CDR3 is TGCGCCAGCAGCCCCGCCGGGACTGACTATGGCTACACCTTC. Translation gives CASSPAGTDYGYTF.

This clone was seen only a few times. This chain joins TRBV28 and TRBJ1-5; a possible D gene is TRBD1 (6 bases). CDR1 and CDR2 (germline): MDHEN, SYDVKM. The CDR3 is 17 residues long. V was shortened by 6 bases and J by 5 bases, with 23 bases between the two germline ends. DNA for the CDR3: TGTGCCAGCAGCCACGACCAGGCCTCCAGGGGAGATCAGCCCCAGCATTTT. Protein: CASSHDQASRGDQPQHF.

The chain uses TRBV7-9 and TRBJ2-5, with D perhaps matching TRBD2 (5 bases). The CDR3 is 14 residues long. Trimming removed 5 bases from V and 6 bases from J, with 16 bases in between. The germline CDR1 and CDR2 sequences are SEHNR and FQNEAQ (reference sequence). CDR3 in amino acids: CASSLVGLQKTQYF. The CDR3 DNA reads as TGTGCCAGCAGCCTCGTCGGACTTCAGAAGACCCAGTACTTC.

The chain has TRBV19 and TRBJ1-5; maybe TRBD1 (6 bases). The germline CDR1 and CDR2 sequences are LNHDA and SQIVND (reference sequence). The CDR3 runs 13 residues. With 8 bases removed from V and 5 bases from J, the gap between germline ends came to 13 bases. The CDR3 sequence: CASSGGRDQPQHF. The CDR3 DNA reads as TGTGCCAGTTCGGGGGGGCGGGATCAGCCCCAGCATTTT.